The present TCR beta chain was sequenced within a study of T cells in Graves' hyperthyroidism and ophthalmopathy. This clonotype was picked up many times. The source material, RNA transcripts, was used to amplify TCR beta CDR3 regions. A set of HTBI primers served as the primers for a first-round RT-PCR of the TCR CDR3. TCRdb re-analysed the multiplex PCR reads in MiXCR, keeping a single row per CDR3 protein. The sample yields 500,000 to 700,000 distinct CDR3 sequences, approximately 15% seen once. CDR3 length equals 15 residues. V was pared by 7 bases and J by 0 bases, with 14 bases between. Sequencing was done on a sample of blood. The TCR was taken from a woman in her late teens or twenties with Graves' hyperthyroidism. This chain joins TRBV12-3 or TRBV12-4 and TRBJ2-3, with D tentatively TRBD2 (5 bases). This CDR3 reads CASIGGSTSTDTQYF. The DNA of the CDR3 is TGTGCCAGCATTGGCGGGTCTACAAGCACAGATACGCAGTATTTT.